The present T cell receptor (beta chain) was sequenced within a study of blood T cell repertoires in COVID-19. Profiled with immunoSEQ multiplex PCR; TCRdb holds only in-frame clones, not every one. The sample lists over 200,000 clones, 88% occurring once. The ends were cut back, 8 bases at V and 3 bases at J, with 15 bases in the middle. The CDR3 consists of 14 residues. Germline V gene data show CDR1 as LNHNV and CDR2 as YYDKDF (reference sequence). The sample consisted of peripheral blood. This chain joins TRBV15 and TRBJ2-3; the D gene is possibly TRBD2 (6 bases). The receptor comes from a woman aged 55-69 years with acute or convalescent COVID-19. CDR3 amino acids: CATRMVAETDTQYF. The CDR3 DNA is TGTGCCACCCGGATGGTAGCGGAAACAGATACGCAGTATTTT.